The text below deals with one TCR beta chain. Germline V gene sequence: CDR1 SGDLS, CDR2 YYNGEE. The CDR3 contains 16 residues. The junction had 10 bases not matched to a gene; V was cut back by 3 bases and J by 3 bases. Original methodology: The authors estimated nucleated cell counts from reference gene primer amplification. Clones were sequenced by immunoSEQ multiplex PCR, and TCRdb holds only the in-frame ones, with some missing. From that table come the V and J calls and clone size; the DNA was used to work out D and trimming. The sample lists about 72,000 clones; around 90% were seen once. This specimen comes from a study of blood T cell repertoires in COVID-19. Study details: Samples of COVID-19 (acute and convalescent) were obtained from the United States, Italy and Spain. Nucleic acid was either cDNA or gDNA, and it came from T cells, B-cell-depleted T cells, or PBMCs.

The rearrangement links TRBV9 to TRBJ2-3; 7 bases match TRBD1. This sequence originates from a woman aged 60-70 years with active COVID-19. Material for sequencing was peripheral blood. The DNA for the CDR3 is TGTGCCAGCAGCGGGCCGGGACAGATCCTGACAGATACGCAGTATTTT. Amino acid sequence: CASSGPGQILTDTQYF.